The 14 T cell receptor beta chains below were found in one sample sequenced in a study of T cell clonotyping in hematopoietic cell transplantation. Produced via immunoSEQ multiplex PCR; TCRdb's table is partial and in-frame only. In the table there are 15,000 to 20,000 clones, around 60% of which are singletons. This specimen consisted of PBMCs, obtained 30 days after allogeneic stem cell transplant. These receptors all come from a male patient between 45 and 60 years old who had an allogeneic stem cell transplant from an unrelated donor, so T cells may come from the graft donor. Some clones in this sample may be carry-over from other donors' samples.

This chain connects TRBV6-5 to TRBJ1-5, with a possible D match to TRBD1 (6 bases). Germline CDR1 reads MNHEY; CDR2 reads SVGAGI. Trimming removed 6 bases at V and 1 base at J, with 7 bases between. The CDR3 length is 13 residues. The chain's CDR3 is CASRGGSNQPQHF. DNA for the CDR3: TGTGCCAGCAGAGGGGGGAGCAATCAGCCCCAGCATTTT.

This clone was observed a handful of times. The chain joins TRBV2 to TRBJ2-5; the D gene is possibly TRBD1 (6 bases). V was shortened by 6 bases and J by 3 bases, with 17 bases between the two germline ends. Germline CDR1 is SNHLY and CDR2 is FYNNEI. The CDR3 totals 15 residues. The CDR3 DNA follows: TGTGCCAGCAGCCTCCGGACAGTAGTAGAAGAGACCCAGTACTTC. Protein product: CASSLRTVVEETQYF.

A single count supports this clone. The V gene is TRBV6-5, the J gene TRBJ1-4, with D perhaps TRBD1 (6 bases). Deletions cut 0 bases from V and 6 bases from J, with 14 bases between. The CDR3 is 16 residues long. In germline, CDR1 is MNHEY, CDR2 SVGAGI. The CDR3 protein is CASSYSMGATDEKLFF. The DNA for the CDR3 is TGTGCCAGCAGTTACTCAATGGGGGCGACGGATGAAAAACTGTTTTTT.

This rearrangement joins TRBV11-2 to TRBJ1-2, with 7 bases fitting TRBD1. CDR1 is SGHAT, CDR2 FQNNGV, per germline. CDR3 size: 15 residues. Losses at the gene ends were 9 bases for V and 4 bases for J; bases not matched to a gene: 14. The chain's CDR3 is CASSPDRVAIYGYTF. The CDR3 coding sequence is TGTGCCAGTAGCCCCGACAGGGTAGCAATCTATGGCTACACCTTC.

The CDR3 loop reads CASSYSGAWNQPQHF. CDR3 nucleotide sequence: TGTGCCAGCAGTTACTCAGGGGCCTGGAATCAGCCCCAGCATTTT. This chain uses TRBV6-6 with TRBJ1-5, with TRBD1 as a possible D gene (5 bases). In germline, CDR1 is MNHNY, CDR2 SVGAGI (reference sequence). This CDR3 spans 15 amino acids. Trimming took 0 bases from V and 4 from J, leaving 10 bases between them.

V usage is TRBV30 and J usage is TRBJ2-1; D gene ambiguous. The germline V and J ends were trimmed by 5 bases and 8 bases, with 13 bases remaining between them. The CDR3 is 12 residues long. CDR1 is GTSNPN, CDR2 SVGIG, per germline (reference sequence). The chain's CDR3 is CAWGLPPHEQFF. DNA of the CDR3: TGTGCCTGGGGCCTTCCCCCCCATGAGCAGTTCTTC.

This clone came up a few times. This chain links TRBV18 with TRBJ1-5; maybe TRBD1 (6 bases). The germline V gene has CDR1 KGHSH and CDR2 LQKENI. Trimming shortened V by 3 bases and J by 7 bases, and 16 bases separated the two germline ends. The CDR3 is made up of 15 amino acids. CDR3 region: CASSPTDGQSQPQHF. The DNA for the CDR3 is TGTGCCAGCTCACCCACCGACGGACAGTCGCAGCCCCAGCATTTT.

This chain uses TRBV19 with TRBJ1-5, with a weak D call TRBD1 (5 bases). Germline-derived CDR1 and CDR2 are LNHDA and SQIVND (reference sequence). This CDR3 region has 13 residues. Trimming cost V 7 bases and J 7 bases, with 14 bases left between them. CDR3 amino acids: CASTQGYYQPQHF. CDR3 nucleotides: TGTGCCAGTACCCAGGGCTACTACCAGCCCCAGCATTTT.

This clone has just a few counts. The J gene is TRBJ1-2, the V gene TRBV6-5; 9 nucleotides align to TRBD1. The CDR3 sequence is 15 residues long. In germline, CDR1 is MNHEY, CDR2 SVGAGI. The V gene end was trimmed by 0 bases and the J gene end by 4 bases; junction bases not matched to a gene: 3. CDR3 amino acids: CASSYSDRGTYGYTF. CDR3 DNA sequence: TGTGCCAGCAGTTACTCAGACAGGGGGACCTATGGCTACACCTTC.

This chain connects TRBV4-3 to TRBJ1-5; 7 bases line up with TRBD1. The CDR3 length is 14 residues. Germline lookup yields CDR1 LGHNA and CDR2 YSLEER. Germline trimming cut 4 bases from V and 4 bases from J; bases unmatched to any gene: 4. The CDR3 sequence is CASSPYRGNQPQHF. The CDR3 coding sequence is TGCGCCAGCAGCCCGTACAGGGGAAATCAGCCCCAGCATTTT.

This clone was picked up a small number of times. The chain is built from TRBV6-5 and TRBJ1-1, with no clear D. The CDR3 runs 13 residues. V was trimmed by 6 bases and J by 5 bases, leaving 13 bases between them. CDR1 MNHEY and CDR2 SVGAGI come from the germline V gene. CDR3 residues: CASRGARGTEAFF. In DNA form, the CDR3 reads TGTGCCAGCAGAGGTGCCCGAGGGACTGAAGCTTTCTTT.

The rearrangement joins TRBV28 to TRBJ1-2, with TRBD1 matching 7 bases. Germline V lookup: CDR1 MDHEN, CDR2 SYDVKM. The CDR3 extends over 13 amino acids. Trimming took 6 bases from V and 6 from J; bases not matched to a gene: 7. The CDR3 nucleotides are TGTGCCAGCAGGCCCGACAGGGCTGATGGCTACACCTTC. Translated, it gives CASRPDRADGYTF.

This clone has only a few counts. The CDR3 protein is CASSFGLAEETQYF. CDR3 coding DNA: TGCGCCAGCAGCTTCGGGCTAGCGGAAGAGACCCAGTACTTC. The rearrangement links TRBV5-1 to TRBJ2-5; TRBD2 matches 7 bases. CDR3 length: 14 amino acids. In germline, CDR1 is SGHRS, CDR2 YFSETQ. With V trimmed by 2 bases and J by 3 bases, 4 bases remained unmatched.

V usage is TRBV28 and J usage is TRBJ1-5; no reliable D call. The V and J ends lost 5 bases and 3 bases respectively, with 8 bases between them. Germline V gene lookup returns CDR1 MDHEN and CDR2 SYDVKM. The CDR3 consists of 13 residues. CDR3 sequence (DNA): TGTGCCAGCAGTGGACGGTACAATCAGCCCCAGCATTTT. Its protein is CASSGRYNQPQHF.